These T cell receptor beta chains were read from a single sample in a study of blood T cell repertoires in COVID-19. Assay: immunoSEQ multiplex PCR; the TCRdb copy retains only in-frame clones and omits some. The repertoire holds about 220,000 clones, with around 80% as singletons. Specimen: peripheral blood. These receptors originate from a woman aged 70 to 79 with acute or convalescent COVID-19. CDR3s include the opening cysteine and the closing phenylalanine or tryptophan. The D gene is left open where the match is weak. Clone size, where shown, is once, few, many, or a class for clones that have expanded.

v_gene	d_gene	abundance	j_gene	CDR3aa	CDR3nt
TRBV7-2	TRBD2	once	TRBJ2-7	CASSLVSGGQAYEQYF	TGTGCCAGCAGCTTAGTTAGCGGGGGACAAGCCTACGAGCAGTACTTC
TRBV10-3	NA	NA	TRBJ1-2	CAISESGGEDYGYTF	TGTGCCATCAGTGAGTCAGGAGGGGAAGACTATGGCTACACCTTC
TRBV7-9	TRBD2	NA	TRBJ2-1	CASRRTSGGQEQFF	TGTGCCAGCAGACGGACTAGCGGGGGACAGGAGCAGTTCTTC
TRBV15	TRBD2	NA	TRBJ2-1	CATSKGRGAYNEQFF	TGTGCCACCAGCAAGGGGCGGGGGGCTTACAATGAGCAGTTCTTC
TRBV7-3	NA	once	TRBJ2-2	CASSLTTGQKGGELFF	TGTGCCAGCAGCTTAACTACAGGCCAGAAGGGCGGGGAGCTGTTTTTT
TRBV30	NA	NA	TRBJ1-6	CAWRPRVDNSPLHF	TGTGCCTGGAGACCCAGGGTGGATAATTCACCCCTCCACTTT
TRBV7-2	NA	NA	TRBJ1-5	CASSYDRNQPQHF	TGTGCCAGCAGCTATGACAGGAATCAGCCCCAGCATTTT
TRBV2	TRBD1	few	TRBJ2-2	CASSGQGGNTGELFF	TGTGCCAGCAGTGGACAGGGGGGGAACACCGGGGAGCTGTTTTTT
TRBV12-3/TRBV12-4	NA	few	TRBJ2-2	CASSSGWTGELFF	TGTGCCAGCAGTTCAGGGTGGACCGGGGAGCTGTTTTTT
TRBV4-1	TRBD1	NA	TRBJ2-1	CASSQRVIGTGTNEQFF	TGCGCCAGCAGCCAAAGGGTGATCGGGACAGGGACCAATGAGCAGTTCTTC
TRBV9	NA	NA	TRBJ2-5	CASSVDNRALQETQYF	TGTGCCAGCAGCGTAGATAACAGGGCACTCCAAGAGACCCAGTACTTC
TRBV5-1	TRBD1	NA	TRBJ2-5	CASSLDRAEETQYF	TGCGCCAGCAGCTTAGACAGGGCCGAAGAGACCCAGTACTTC
TRBV7-9	TRBD1	NA	TRBJ2-3	CASSRGDRASTDTQYF	TGTGCCAGCAGCCGGGGGGACAGGGCCAGCACAGATACGCAGTATTTT
TRBV15	TRBD2	NA	TRBJ2-1	CATSERSGGGNEQFF	TGTGCCACCAGCGAGCGTAGCGGGGGGGGCAATGAGCAGTTCTTC
TRBV19	TRBD1	NA	TRBJ2-7	CASSIRPSGQGAGEQYF	TGTGCCAGTAGTATCAGGCCCTCGGGACAGGGGGCTGGCGAGCAGTACTTC
TRBV7-2	TRBD1	NA	TRBJ2-7	CASSSRGPQGAYEQYF	TGTGCCAGCAGCTCCCGGGGACCGCAGGGGGCCTACGAGCAGTACTTC
TRBV19	NA	NA	TRBJ2-2	CASSMVGGRSTGELFF	TGTGCCAGTAGTATGGTCGGGGGGCGCTCAACCGGGGAGCTGTTTTTT
TRBV5-4	NA	NA	TRBJ2-1	CASSFLFGGRNEQFF	TGTGCCAGCAGCTTCTTATTCGGGGGTAGAAATGAGCAGTTCTTC
TRBV6-5	TRBD1	NA	TRBJ2-1	CASSRGTGGLIEQFF	TGTGCCAGCAGTCGGGGGACAGGGGGCTTGATTGAGCAGTTCTTC
TRBV29-1	TRBD1	once	TRBJ2-5	CSAEGTGSETQYF	TGCAGCGCCGAGGGGACAGGTTCAGAGACCCAGTACTTC
TRBV7-8	TRBD2	NA	TRBJ2-5	CASSLIGGGETQYF	TGTGCCAGCAGCTTAATTGGGGGGGGAGAGACCCAGTACTTC
TRBV28	NA	NA	TRBJ2-5	CASSWGLQETQYF	TGTGCCAGCAGTTGGGGACTGCAAGAGACCCAGTACTTC
TRBV19	TRBD1	NA	TRBJ2-1	CASSIAGQGYNEQFF	TGCGCCAGTAGTATAGCGGGACAGGGGTACAATGAGCAGTTCTTC
TRBV6-5	TRBD1	NA	TRBJ1-2	CASSRTGTRYGYTF	TGTGCCAGCAGCCGGACAGGGACCCGCTATGGCTACACCTTC
TRBV7-9	TRBD2	NA	TRBJ2-3	CASSLSGGGGTQYF	TGTGCCAGCAGTTTGAGCGGGGGGGGCGGTACGCAGTATTTT
TRBV7-9	NA	few	TRBJ2-7	CASSAGFSDEQYF	TGTGCCAGCAGCGCAGGGTTTTCCGACGAGCAGTACTTC
TRBV5-6	TRBD1	once	TRBJ1-5	CASSRTGTGSSGFNQPQHF	TGTGCCAGCAGCAGGACCGGGACAGGGAGTAGTGGTTTTAATCAGCCCCAGCATTTT
TRBV5-6	TRBD2	NA	TRBJ2-3	CASSRTQRGSTDTQYF	TGTGCCAGCAGCCGAACTCAGCGGGGAAGCACAGATACGCAGTATTTT
TRBV7-2	TRBD2	NA	TRBJ2-7	CASSSTSGGPYEQYF	TGTGCCAGCAGCTCGACTAGCGGGGGCCCCTACGAGCAGTACTTC
TRBV30	NA	NA	TRBJ1-3	CAWSRDTLSGNTIYF	TGTGCCTGGAGTCGGGACACTCTATCTGGAAACACCATATATTTT
TRBV25-1	NA	NA	TRBJ2-1	CASSPTGGSYNEQFF	TGTGCCAGCAGCCCGACCGGGGGCTCCTACAATGAGCAGTTCTTC
TRBV9	TRBD2	few	TRBJ2-3	CASSVDASGGLETQYF	TGTGCCAGCAGCGTAGATGCTAGCGGGGGGCTGGAAACGCAGTATTTT
TRBV19	TRBD2	NA	TRBJ2-1	CASRPLRGGRYNEQFF	TGTGCCAGTAGACCCCTGCGGGGGGGCCGATACAATGAGCAGTTCTTC
TRBV3-1/TRBV3-2	TRBD2	NA	TRBJ2-5	CASSQGTGGYQETQYF	TGTGCCAGCAGCCAAGGAACCGGGGGGTACCAAGAGACCCAGTACTTC
TRBV18	TRBD1	NA	TRBJ2-5	CASSPGTGRGETQYF	TGTGCCAGCTCACCCGGGACAGGGAGAGGAGAGACCCAGTACTTC
TRBV7-2	NA	few	TRBJ1-5	CASSSTLHSNQPQHF	TGTGCCAGCAGCTCGACACTTCATAGCAATCAGCCCCAGCATTTT
TRBV6-2/TRBV6-3	TRBD2	NA	TRBJ2-2	CASSRSGGGGELFF	TGTGCCAGCAGCCGTAGCGGGGGTGGAGGGGAGCTGTTTTTT
TRBV5-5	TRBD2	NA	TRBJ2-3	CASSLVAGSTDTQYF	TGTGCCAGCAGCTTGGTAGCGGGGAGTACAGATACGCAGTATTTT
TRBV10-3	NA	NA	TRBJ1-1	CAPPGGNSEAFF	TGTGCCCCCCCGGGAGGGAACTCTGAAGCTTTCTTT
TRBV27	TRBD1	NA	TRBJ2-7	CASSHRGGEQYF	TGTGCCAGCAGTCACAGGGGTGGCGAGCAGTACTTC
TRBV7-2	TRBD1	NA	TRBJ2-3	CASSSLLQGVPDTQYF	TGTGCCAGCAGCTCTCTCTTACAGGGGGTACCAGATACGCAGTATTTT
TRBV30	NA	NA	TRBJ1-1	CAWSEEGTEAFF	TGTGCCTGGAGTGAAGAGGGCACTGAAGCTTTCTTT
TRBV6-5	NA	NA	TRBJ2-1	CASRRTRDSNEQFF	TGTGCCAGCAGACGAACCAGGGATTCGAATGAGCAGTTCTTC
TRBV5-1	TRBD2	NA	TRBJ2-3	CASSLGTSGNTDTQYF	TGCGCCAGCAGCCTAGGGACTAGCGGAAACACAGATACGCAGTATTTT
TRBV27	NA	NA	TRBJ2-7	CASTSRNRVGEQYF	TGTGCCAGCACCTCGAGAAACAGGGTTGGCGAGCAGTACTTC
TRBV27	NA	few	TRBJ2-3	CASTPNRDFADTQYF	TGTGCCAGCACCCCTAACAGGGATTTTGCAGATACGCAGTATTTT
TRBV9	TRBD2	NA	TRBJ2-5	CASSVAGAGGMETQYF	TGTGCCAGCAGCGTAGCAGGCGCGGGGGGCATGGAGACCCAGTACTTC
TRBV4-1	TRBD2	NA	TRBJ2-7	CASSQQRGDYEQYF	TGCGCCAGCAGCCAACAACGGGGGGATTACGAGCAGTACTTC
TRBV24-1	NA	NA	TRBJ2-5	CATSDPQRFQETQYF	TGTGCCACCAGTGATCCTCAGCGTTTCCAAGAGACCCAGTACTTC